Sequencing of this TCR beta chain was carried out in a study of blood T cell repertoires in COVID-19. Study-wide context: Material from acute and convalescent COVID-19 was sourced from the United States, Italy and Spain. In each case, the material was cDNA or gDNA derived from T cells, B-cell-depleted T cells, or PBMCs.

Original data processing: How many nucleated cells were present was estimated from reference gene primer amplification. The table came from immunoSEQ multiplex PCR; TCRdb's copy has only in-frame clones and leaves some out. The V and J calls and clone size are taken from that table; D and trimming were inferred from the DNA. The table records under 250,000 clones, roughly 88% of them present only once. The J segment lost 4 bases and the V segment lost 9 bases, leaving 6 bases of the junction unmatched. Germline CDR1 LNHNV, CDR2 YYDKDF (reference sequence). The CDR3 length is 14 residues. The TCR was taken from a man at least 80 years old with acute or convalescent COVID-19. This sequence joins TRBV15 and TRBJ1-4; 9 nucleotides match TRBD1. The material sequenced was peripheral blood. The CDR3 DNA reads as TGTGCCACGAGAACAGGGGGCCTTAATGAAAAACTGTTTTTT. Encoded protein: CATRTGGLNEKLFF.